The 28 T cell receptor beta chains reported below all come from one sample, sequenced in a study of blood T cell repertoires in COVID-19. Only in-frame clones appear in the TCRdb table, and some are missing; sequencing was by immunoSEQ multiplex PCR. The sample includes 65,000 to 95,000 clones, approximately 90% of them seen just once. Sequencing was performed on peripheral blood. The receptors stem from a man in his forties or fifties with COVID-19, enrolled during active disease.

The CDR3 loop is CASSPGTQETQYF. CDR3 DNA sequence: TGTGCCAGCTCACCAGGGACTCAAGAGACCCAGTACTTC. The rearrangement joins TRBV18 to TRBJ2-5, with a tentative D call TRBD2 (6 bases). CDR3 length: 13 amino acids. CDR1 KGHSH and CDR2 LQKENI come from the germline V gene. The V end lost 2 bases, the J end lost 2 bases, and 6 bases lay between the germline ends. Supplemented by reference TRBV18 and TRBJ2-5, the full variable domain reads NAGVMQNPRHLVRRRGQEARLRCSPMKGHSHVYWYRQLPEEGLKFMVYLQKENIIDESGMPKERFSAEFPKEGPSILRIQQVVRGDSAAYFCASSPGTQETQYFGPGTRLLVL.

The V call is TRBV15, the J call TRBJ2-7; tentative D call: TRBD1 (6 bases). This CDR3 has 16 amino acids. V lost 1 base and J 3 bases, leaving 16 bases between the germline ends. The germline V gene has CDR1 LNHNV and CDR2 YYDKDF (reference sequence). The CDR3 nucleotides read TGTGCCACCAGCAGAGGAGCTGGGACATTAGACTACGAGCAGTACTTC. It yields the protein CATSRGAGTLDYEQYF.

The chain joins TRBV3-1 (or the pseudogene TRBV3-2) to TRBJ2-3; D is ambiguous. Germline CDR1 is LGHDT and CDR2 is YNNKEL (reference sequence). The V end was cut by 5 bases, the J end by 2 bases, with 11 bases between. The CDR3 covers 14 residues. In nucleotides, the CDR3 is TGTGCCAGCAGCGCGCCCCCCTTCACAGATACGCAGTATTTT. It codes for CASSAPPFTDTQYF.

This clone was picked up a small number of times. The chain is built from TRBV19 and TRBJ2-2; TRBD1 is a possible D gene (5 bases). V lost 4 bases to trimming and J lost 6 bases, with 6 bases between them. The V gene's germline CDR1 is LNHDA and CDR2 SQIVND (reference sequence). This CDR3 has 12 residues. The CDR3 loop is CASSRGAGELFF. The CDR3 nucleotides are TGTGCCAGTAGTAGGGGCGCCGGGGAGCTGTTTTTT.

This clone showed up just a few times. This chain links TRBV18 with TRBJ2-5; D is perhaps TRBD1 (5 bases). This CDR3 has 14 amino acids. Trimming removed 0 bases at V and 5 bases at J, with 10 bases between. Germline lookup yields CDR1 KGHSH and CDR2 LQKENI. As DNA, the CDR3 is TGTGCCAGCTCACCACCCCCCCAGGGTGAGACCCAGTACTTC. Amino acids: CASSPPPQGETQYF. Supplemented by reference TRBV18 and TRBJ2-5, the full variable domain reads NAGVMQNPRHLVRRRGQEARLRCSPMKGHSHVYWYRQLPEEGLKFMVYLQKENIIDESGMPKERFSAEFPKEGPSILRIQQVVRGDSAAYFCASSPPPQGETQYFGPGTRLLVL.

This sequence joins TRBV5-1 and TRBJ2-3, with 11 bases lining up with TRBD2. The V and J ends lost 1 base and 4 bases, in that order; junction bases with no gene match: 5. The CDR3 runs 16 residues. Germline V gives CDR1 SGHRS, CDR2 YFSETQ. Written as DNA, the CDR3 is TGCGCCAGCAGCTTGCCGACTAGCGGGACGGCAGATACGCAGTATTTT. It encodes CASSLPTSGTADTQYF.

The CDR3 here is CTSSQGTGANYGYTF. CDR3 DNA: TGCACCAGCAGCCAAGGGACAGGAGCTAACTATGGCTACACCTTC. The chain uses TRBV1 and TRBJ1-2; TRBD1 reflects the table's D call only, with no check against the DNA. TRBV1 is flagged as a pseudogene. The CDR3 is 15 residues long.

The chain recombines TRBV5-1 with TRBJ2-2; TRBD2 matches at 8 bases. CDR1 is SGHRS, CDR2 YFSETQ, per germline. The ends lost 2 bases at V and 7 bases at J; junction bases unmatched: 4. The CDR3 totals 14 residues. CDR3 in DNA: TGCGCCAGCAGCTTCGGAGCGGGAGTCGGGGAGCTGTTTTTT. It encodes CASSFGAGVGELFF.

This chain connects TRBV19 to TRBJ1-1; no definite D call. Trimming removed 0 bases at V and 1 base at J, with 3 bases between. The V gene's germline CDR1 is LNHDA and CDR2 SQIVND (reference sequence). The CDR3 loop spans 13 amino acids. CDR3 residues: CASSIDQNTEAFF. In nucleotides, the CDR3 is TGTGCCAGTAGTATAGATCAGAACACTGAAGCTTTCTTT.

The chain carries TRBV6-1 and TRBJ1-2; TRBD1 is a possible D gene (5 bases). This CDR3 has 14 residues. Deletions cut 2 bases from V and 4 bases from J, with 11 bases between. Germline V gene data show CDR1 as MNHNS and CDR2 as SASEGT. CDR3 DNA: TGTGCCAGCAGTGAATCTGGGACTGTCTATGGCTACACCTTC. Amino acids: CASSESGTVYGYTF.

The V call is TRBV7-8, the J call TRBJ2-7, with D hard to call. This CDR3 is 14 amino acids long. The V end was cut by 5 bases, the J end by 2 bases, with 13 bases between. Germline CDR1 reads SGHVS; CDR2 reads FQNEAQ. CDR3: CASSRNSHPYEQYV. CDR3 nucleotides: TGTGCCAGCAGCCGAAACTCTCACCCCTACGAGCAGTACGTC.

The chain is built from TRBV15 and TRBJ1-5; the D gene is possibly TRBD1 (5 bases). Trimming stripped 5 bases from V and 5 bases from J, with 10 bases between. Germline CDR1 reads LNHNV; CDR2 reads YYDKDF (reference sequence). This CDR3 has 13 residues. The CDR3 reads CATSGDSYQPQHF. CDR3 coding DNA: TGTGCCACCAGCGGCGACAGTTATCAGCCCCAGCATTTT.

The chain links TRBV28 to TRBJ2-1, with TRBD1 matching 10 bases. There are 14 residues in the CDR3. From germline, CDR1 is MDHEN and CDR2 SYDVKM. In nucleotides, the CDR3 is TGTGCGACACTATATGGGACAGGGGTGGATGAGCAGTTCTTC. It codes for CATLYGTGVDEQFF.

The chain is built from TRBV2 and TRBJ1-2; D possibly corresponds to TRBD1 (6 bases). From germline, CDR1 is SNHLY and CDR2 FYNNEI. Deletions cut 3 bases from V and 7 bases from J, with 18 bases between. The CDR3 spans 15 residues. CDR3 in amino acids: CASSDAGIQGGGYTF. CDR3 nucleotide sequence: TGTGCCAGCAGTGATGCCGGGATCCAAGGGGGTGGCTACACCTTC.

The rearrangement uses TRBV6-2 or TRBV6-3 and TRBJ1-5; D perhaps matches TRBD1 (5 bases). Germline V gene sequence: CDR1 MNHEY, CDR2 SVGEGT. This CDR3 comprises 16 residues. V lost 0 bases and J 2 bases, leaving 11 bases between the germline ends. The CDR3 here is CASSYSGQGGNQPQHF. Written as DNA, the CDR3 is TGTGCCAGCAGTTACTCCGGGCAGGGTGGCAATCAGCCCCAGCATTTT.

The rearrangement links TRBV19 to TRBJ2-7; 10 bases align to TRBD2. CDR3 length: 15 residues. Trimming cost V 5 bases and J 4 bases; bases outside gene matches: 8. CDR1 and CDR2 (germline): LNHDA, SQIVND (reference sequence). This chain's CDR3 is CASSLTSGNLYEQYF. DNA for the CDR3: TGTGCCAGTAGTCTAACTAGCGGGAATTTGTACGAGCAGTACTTC.

This CDR3 is CASRRDRGLGYGYTF. CDR3 sequence (DNA): TGTGCCAGCAGGAGGGACAGGGGATTGGGCTATGGCTACACCTTC. V is TRBV2 and J is TRBJ1-2; TRBD1 agrees at 10 bases. After removal of 6 bases from V and 4 bases from J, the junction contained 8 bases not matched to a gene. The CDR3 spans 15 residues. Per the germline V gene, CDR1 is SNHLY and CDR2 is FYNNEI.

The V and J genes are TRBV11-2 and TRBJ2-7, with TRBD2 identical over 7 bases. V dropped 4 bases and J dropped 0; count of bases not matched to a gene: 15. Germline V gene data show CDR1 as SGHAT and CDR2 as FQNNGV. The CDR3 extends over 18 amino acids. In nucleotides, the CDR3 is TGTGCCAGCAGCTCGACCTTTCCTACTAGCGCAAGCTCCTACGAGCAGTACTTC. Protein: CASSSTFPTSASSYEQYF.

The rearrangement uses TRBV4-2 and TRBJ1-3; perhaps TRBD1 as D (5 bases). The CDR3 has 16 amino acids. Germline values: CDR1 LGHNA, CDR2 YNFKEQ. V was clipped by 4 bases and J by 3 bases, with 16 bases between them. The CDR3 DNA reads TGTGCCAGCAGCCGCGCCCCGTGGGGGGATGGAAACACCATATATTTT. Translating gives CASSRAPWGDGNTIYF.

The V gene is TRBV3-1 (or the pseudogene TRBV3-2), the J gene TRBJ1-6; tentative D call: TRBD1 (5 bases). The CDR3 consists of 17 residues. The V gene's germline CDR1 is LGHDT and CDR2 YNNKEL (reference sequence). Trimming removed 0 bases from V and 5 bases from J, with 14 bases in between. CDR3 sequence: CASSQDIETANNSPLHF. DNA for the CDR3: TGTGCCAGCAGCCAAGACATTGAGACAGCAAATAATTCACCCCTCCACTTT.

The V gene is TRBV27, the J gene TRBJ1-5; 12 nucleotides align to TRBD1. V was clipped by 3 bases and J by 6 bases; unmatched bases: 6. The CDR3 contains 16 residues. The germline CDR1 and CDR2 sequences are MNHEY and SMNVEV (reference sequence). The CDR3 is CASSFRGDRGRQPQHF. CDR3 in DNA: TGTGCCAGCAGTTTCCGGGGGGACAGGGGGCGTCAGCCCCAGCATTTT.

The chain employs TRBV18 and TRBJ1-2, with 9 bases matching TRBD1. Trimming cost V 5 bases and J 4 bases; bases outside gene matches: 14. Germline V gene data show CDR1 as KGHSH and CDR2 as LQKENI. The CDR3 is made up of 17 amino acids. This CDR3 is CASSDIIAGTGIYGYTF. The CDR3 bases are TGTGCCAGCTCAGACATTATTGCCGGGACAGGGATCTATGGCTACACCTTC.

The rearrangement joins TRBV9 to TRBJ1-3, with no clear D. The germline gives CDR1 SGDLS, CDR2 YYNGEE. V lost 4 bases to trimming and J lost 0 bases, with 11 bases between them. The length of the CDR3 is 15 residues. CDR3 protein: CASSPQTASGNTIYF. DNA of the CDR3: TGTGCCAGCAGCCCGCAGACTGCCTCTGGAAACACCATATATTTT.

This clone showed up just a few times. The rearrangement joins TRBV7-8 to TRBJ2-5; no firm D call. The V end was cut by 1 base, the J end by 5 bases, with 5 bases between. Looked up from germline, CDR1 is SGHVS and CDR2 is FQNEAQ. CDR3 size: 12 residues. CDR3 protein: CASSLVGETQYF. The CDR3 bases are TGTGCCAGCAGCTTAGTCGGGGAGACCCAGTACTTC.

The rearrangement uses TRBV4-3 and TRBJ2-1; 10 bases align to TRBD2. Germline CDR1 LGHNA, CDR2 YSLEER. V shed 0 bases and J 6 bases; nucleotides not matched to a gene: 5. The CDR3 loop spans 16 amino acids. The DNA of the CDR3 is TGCGCCAGCAGCCAAGATCGGGGACTAGCGTTCAATGAGCAGTTCTTC. Its translation: CASSQDRGLAFNEQFF.

The chain carries TRBV7-8 and TRBJ1-5, with 9 bases that match TRBD1. Germline loops: CDR1 SGHVS, CDR2 FQNEAQ. This CDR3 has 16 residues. Trimming took 5 bases from V and 3 from J; bases not matched to a gene: 8. The CDR3 here is CASSQQGTGNNQPQHF. Written as DNA, the CDR3 is TGTGCCAGCAGCCAACAGGGGACAGGGAACAATCAGCCCCAGCATTTT.

The gene calls are TRBV4-2 and TRBJ1-1; TRBD1 is a possible D gene (6 bases). This CDR3 has 17 residues. Germline assignment: CDR1 LGHNA and CDR2 YNFKEQ. With 2 bases removed from V and 4 bases from J, the gap between germline ends came to 20 bases. CDR3 in DNA: TGTGCCAGCAGCCAAACCTTTGGGGGGAGGGGGAGCACTGAAGCTTTCTTT. This translates into CASSQTFGGRGSTEAFF.

V usage is TRBV30 and J usage is TRBJ2-7; 8 positions match TRBD1. Germline V lookup: CDR1 GTSNPN, CDR2 SVGIG (reference sequence). The CDR3 has 16 amino acids. V was clipped by 2 bases and J by 0 bases; unmatched bases: 9. The CDR3 loop reads CAWSTLLTGDSYEQYF. CDR3 DNA sequence: TGTGCCTGGAGTACATTACTGACAGGGGACTCCTACGAGCAGTACTTC.